This T cell receptor beta chain was recorded in a study of cytomegalovirus exposure and HLA in healthy donors. General study results and limits: An analysis done earlier found most TCR beta V segments productive about 90% or about 30% of the time. In all likelihood, a cluster of highly shared sequence variants was a sequencing artifact. Trimming of TCR beta V- and J-genes showed a link, identified in a later analysis, to a missense DCLRE1C variant. According to a later analysis, donors in an Asian-associated ancestry cluster reportedly had fewer N-insertions than the approximately 730-donor mean.

About this clone: Its antigen is unidentified.

The germline gives CDR1 SNHLY, CDR2 FYNNEI. CDR3 length equals 14 residues. After removal of 5 bases from V and 8 bases from J, the junction contained 6 bases not matched to a gene. The primer mix had 60 Vbeta and 13 Jbeta primers. Sequenced by immunoSEQ multiplex PCR; TCRdb stores in-frame clones only, minus some. The repertoire holds about 160,000 clones, with about three quarters as singletons. The material sequenced was PBMCs. The chain employs TRBV2 and TRBJ2-1; 10 bases line up with TRBD1. The TCR originated in a woman between 50 and 59 years old in good health and CMV-seropositive. CDR3 loop: CASSRDRGTDEQFF. CDR3 bases: TGTGCCAGCAGTCGGGACAGGGGTACAGATGAGCAGTTCTTC.